This T cell receptor beta chain was obtained from a study of identical twins. MiXCR, run by TCRdb on the 5' RACE reads, gives a single entry per CDR3 protein. The sample lists around 490,000 distinct CDR3 sequences; approximately 14% were seen once. The CDR3 loop spans 17 amino acids. V lost 2 bases, J lost 10 bases, and 11 bases stayed unmatched. Germline CDR1 and CDR2: SGHTA and FQGNSA. In addition, the sample was reused for a study of yellow fever vaccine responses in identical twins.

The rearrangement uses TRBV7-2 and TRBJ2-1; 13 bases fit TRBD2. This sequence was found in a woman under 30 in good health. The sample consisted of CD4+ T cells sorted from blood. The CDR3 DNA sequence: TGTGCCAGCAGCTTACGACTAGCGGGGGGCACTGCTTACGAGCAGTTCTTC. The encoded protein is CASSLRLAGGTAYEQFF.